Sequencing of this T cell receptor beta chain was carried out in a study of CD4 T cells in relation to SARS-CoV-2 and coronaviruses. Study observations and caveats: Crossreactive clones expanded significantly less to SARS-CoV-2 than monoreactive clones.

CD4+ T cells from unexposed donors were obtained before the COVID-19 pandemic (2011-2018). Naive and memory CD4+ T cells came from enriched cryopreserved PBMCs. On this clone itself: Its matching antigen is unknown.

The repertoire was sequenced with immunoSEQ multiplex PCR; TCRdb's copy has only in-frame clones and lacks some. This table holds about 70,000 clones, around 87% found once. This receptor was taken from a human donor in good health. Specimen: memory CD4+ T cells from PBMCs.

The DNA of the CDR3 is TGTGCCAGCAGCAGACTAAGCTCCTACAATGAGCAGTTCTTC. Residues: CASSRLSSYNEQFF. This rearrangement joins TRBV7-2 to TRBJ2-1; the D gene is possibly TRBD2 (5 bases). Germline V CDR1 and CDR2: SGHTA, FQGNSA. Deletions cut 5 bases from V and 0 bases from J, with 8 bases between. The CDR3 extends over 14 amino acids.